This TCR beta chain derives from a study of molecular identifiers for immune sequencing clone quantification. Turning to the study itself: Replicate experiments took RNA from around 20,000 or 100,000 naive CD8 cells, divided it five ways and sequenced four.

General study results and limits: Jurkat TCR RNA from one cell was spiked into more than 800,000 naive cells, and it was reportedly detectable there.

Worth noting for this clonotype: Its antigen is unidentified.

TCRdb reprocessed the PCR reads with MiXCR, giving one entry per CDR3 protein. Altogether around 480,000 distinct CDR3 sequences are present, about a quarter being singletons, with the ten largest covering around 0.78%. The TCR originated in a human donor in good health. Some libraries in this study had Jurkat cell RNA spiked in. Specimen: naive CD8+ T cells from blood, with Jurkat cell RNA spiked in. Subset indicated: FACS-sorted CD8+CD4-CCR7+CD45RA+ naive T cells.

The CDR3 region has the DNA TGTGCCAGCAGCCAGGCGGGGGCTAGGATTGCAACTAATGAAAAACTGTTTTTT. As protein: CASSQAGARIATNEKLFF. This chain uses TRBV7-2 with TRBJ1-4, with D maybe TRBD1 (6 bases). V lost 5 bases and J lost 0, with 19 bases in between. CDR3 length equals 18 residues. The germline V gene encodes CDR1 SGHTA and CDR2 FQGNSA.